The 5 T cell receptor beta chains below all came from one sample that was sequenced in a study of blood T cell repertoires in COVID-19. Here immunoSEQ multiplex PCR was the method, and the copy in TCRdb shows in-frame clones only, minus some. There are approximately 23,000 clones in the sample; 80% to 90% occur only once, and approximately 6.3% lies in the top ten. Specimen: peripheral blood. The origin of the receptors is a woman older than 75 with active COVID-19.

This chain joins TRBV30 and TRBJ1-1, with D unclear. The V and J ends lost 4 bases and 5 bases respectively, with 14 bases between them. CDR3 length: 13 amino acids. Germline assignment: CDR1 GTSNPN and CDR2 SVGIG (reference sequence). The CDR3 bases are TGTGCCTGGAACAACAGAGGGAGAACTGAAGCTTTCTTT. It codes for CAWNNRGRTEAFF.

The gene calls are TRBV6-5 and TRBJ2-5, with 7 bases fitting TRBD1. The length of the CDR3 is 13 residues. CDR1 is MNHEY, CDR2 SVGAGI, per germline. Trimming took 8 bases from V and 0 from J; bases not matched to a gene: 3. The CDR3 here is CASQGQYQETQYF. The CDR3 DNA reads as TGTGCCAGCCAGGGACAGTACCAAGAGACCCAGTACTTC.

This chain links TRBV4-2 with TRBJ1-3, with D possibly being TRBD1 (6 bases). Germline V gives CDR1 LGHNA, CDR2 YNFKEQ. V lost 0 bases and J lost 4, with 10 bases in between. The CDR3 has 15 residues. The CDR3 DNA reads TGTGCCAGCAGCCAAGATTCAACAGGGGGAAACACCATATATTTT. Its translation: CASSQDSTGGNTIYF.

The chain employs TRBV6-5 and TRBJ2-2; the D is unclear. This CDR3 has 12 residues. CDR1 is MNHEY, CDR2 SVGAGI, per germline. V was pared by 3 bases and J by 6 bases, with 5 bases between. The CDR3 is CASSYAAGELFF. CDR3 nucleotides: TGTGCCAGCAGTTATGCAGCCGGGGAGCTGTTTTTT.

The chain joins TRBV5-1 to TRBJ2-3; tentative D call: TRBD1 (6 bases). Germline V gene data show CDR1 as SGHRS and CDR2 as YFSETQ. V gave up 4 bases and J gave up 5 bases, with 20 bases separating them. The CDR3 is 16 residues long. CDR3 DNA sequence: TGCGCCAGCAGCCTGGGCTTGGGGGCTCATAGAGATACGCAGTATTTT. Encoded protein: CASSLGLGAHRDTQYF.